A selection of T cell receptor beta chains follows, all from one sample in a study of cytomegalovirus exposure and HLA in healthy donors. The assay was immunoSEQ multiplex PCR, and TCRdb's table has in-frame clones only and misses some. The table has about 62,000 clones, about 77% seen once. Sequencing was performed on PBMCs. Source of these receptors: a woman in her 30s in good health and CMV-seronegative. The CDR3 runs from the conserved cysteine through the conserved F or W. The D gene is left open where the match is weak. Only some rows state a clone size, as once, few, many or a class for expanded clones.

>TRBJ2-7|TRBV7-9|TRBD2|-
CASSRAGGTYEQYF
TGTGCCAGCAGTCGAGCGGGAGGGACCTACGAGCAGTACTTC
>TRBJ2-5|TRBV4-3|-|-
CASSQDRRPETQYF
TGCGCCAGCAGCCAAGATCGCAGGCCGGAGACCCAGTACTTC
>TRBJ2-1|TRBV7-3|-|-
CASSLTGSSYNEQFF
TGTGCCAGCAGCTTAACCGGGAGCTCCTACAATGAGCAGTTCTTC
>TRBJ1-2|TRBV27|-|-
CASSLFPGSGYTF
TGTGCCAGCAGTTTATTCCCCGGGTCTGGCTACACCTTC
>TRBJ2-1|TRBV29-1|TRBD2|-
CSVEGTSGSSYNEQFF
TGCAGCGTTGAAGGTACTAGCGGGTCCTCCTACAATGAGCAGTTCTTC
>TRBJ2-3|TRBV28|-|once
CASGRRDTDTQYF
TGTGCCAGCGGGCGCCGTGACACAGATACGCAGTATTTT
>TRBJ2-5|TRBV10-3|TRBD2|-
CAISENGSGRETQYF
TGTGCCATCAGTGAGAATGGGAGCGGGAGAGAGACCCAGTACTTC
>TRBJ2-2|TRBV5-5|TRBD2|-
CASSLALAGENTGELFF
TGTGCCAGCAGCTTGGCCCTAGCGGGAGAAAACACCGGGGAGCTGTTTTTT
>TRBJ2-7|TRBV11-2|-|-
CASSRTVSDEQYF
TGTGCCAGCAGCCGCACAGTTTCGGACGAGCAGTACTTC
>TRBJ1-4|TRBV7-6|TRBD1|-
CASSLAPTGQGFRELFF
TGTGCCAGCAGCTTAGCCCCGACAGGACAGGGATTTAGGGAACTGTTTTTT
>TRBJ2-1|TRBV5-8|TRBD1|-
CASSLAFRTGQGLTDEQFF
TGTGCCAGCAGCTTGGCGTTCCGGACGGGACAGGGGTTAACTGATGAGCAGTTCTTC
>TRBJ2-3|TRBV27|TRBD2|few
CASSFLTSGRPGRTDTQYF
TGTGCCAGCAGTTTCCTGACTAGCGGGAGGCCGGGGAGAACAGATACGCAGTATTTT
>TRBJ1-1|TRBV6-5|-|-
CASSYAFENTEAFF
TGTGCCAGCAGTTACGCGTTTGAGAACACTGAAGCTTTCTTT
>TRBJ1-2|TRBV19|-|few
CASSILERDYGYTF
TGTGCCAGTAGTATCCTCGAGAGGGACTATGGCTACACCTTC
>TRBJ1-5|TRBV6-6|-|-
CATARTDNQPQHF
TGTGCCACCGCCCGGACAGACAATCAGCCCCAGCATTTT
>TRBJ2-1|TRBV11-2|TRBD1|-
CASSPQHGTGYSNEQFF
TGTGCCAGCAGCCCGCAACACGGGACAGGGTATTCCAATGAGCAGTTCTTC
>TRBJ2-4|TRBV19|TRBD2|few
CASSIGNSGGLDIQYF
TGTGCCAGTAGTATAGGGAATAGCGGGGGGTTGGACATTCAGTACTTC
>TRBJ2-1|TRBV19|TRBD2|-
CASSGRGGHSYNEQFF
TGTGCCAGTAGTGGCCGCGGGGGGCACTCCTACAATGAGCAGTTCTTC
>TRBJ2-7|TRBV27|TRBD1|-
CASSSQGGDEQYF
TGTGCCAGCAGTTCCCAAGGGGGCGACGAGCAGTACTTC
>TRBJ2-2|TRBV6-6|TRBD2|-
CASRRTSGSFIGELFF
TGTGCCAGCAGACGGACTAGCGGGAGTTTTATCGGGGAGCTGTTTTTT
>TRBJ1-1|TRBV7-8|TRBD1|-
CASSPPGQGSTEAFF
TGTGCCAGCAGCCCTCCCGGACAGGGCTCCACTGAAGCTTTCTTT
>TRBJ1-1|TRBV19|-|-
CASSTGRTEAFF
TGTGCCAGTAGTACAGGGCGCACTGAAGCTTTCTTT
>TRBJ2-3|TRBV2|-|-
CASKRVGSNTDTQYF
TGTGCCAGCAAGAGGGTAGGCAGTAACACAGATACGCAGTATTTT
>TRBJ2-1|TRBV6-5|-|-
CASSYSSGYNEQFF
TGTGCCAGCAGTTACTCATCAGGATACAATGAGCAGTTCTTC
>TRBJ2-2|TRBV7-6|TRBD2|few
CASSYRGLAGGTNTGELFF
TGTGCCAGCAGCTACAGGGGCCTAGCGGGAGGTACGAACACCGGGGAGCTGTTTTTT
>TRBJ2-5|TRBV7-2|-|-
CASSLKIQGQETQYF
TGTGCCAGCAGCTTAAAGATTCAGGGGCAAGAGACCCAGTACTTC
>TRBJ2-2|TRBV7-9|-|-
CALRGSGANTGELFF
TGTGCCCTCCGAGGCTCCGGCGCAAACACCGGGGAGCTGTTTTTT
>TRBJ1-3|TRBV18|-|-
CASSPRRQGSGNTIYF
TGTGCCAGCTCACCGAGAAGGCAGGGCTCTGGAAACACCATATATTTT